Presented here are 12 T cell receptor beta chains from one specimen sequenced in a study of T cell repertoires in cytomegalovirus infection. Their target antigens are unknown. TCRdb used MiXCR to reprocess the reads, holding one entry per CDR3 protein. Of 700,000 to 950,000 distinct CDR3 sequences listed, 32% were seen once; the top ten hold over 10%. Sequenced here: cultured CD8+ T cells from PBMCs, sampled from culture after CMV antigen stimulation. The receptors derive from a human donor in good health (CMV status not recorded). Some clones in this sample may be carry-over from other donors' samples.

The rearrangement joins TRBV9 to TRBJ1-2; weak D call: TRBD1 (5 bases). V was shortened by 7 bases and J by 5 bases, with 15 bases between the two germline ends. The CDR3 is 13 amino acids. CDR1 SGDLS and CDR2 YYNGEE come from the germline V gene. CDR3 DNA sequence: TGTGCCAGCTCCGACAGACAACTTTATGGCTACACCTTC. It codes for CASSDRQLYGYTF. The whole variable domain, remainder taken from reference TRBV9 and TRBJ1-2, is DSGVTQTPKHLITATGQRVTLRCSPRSGDLSVYWYQQSLDQGLQFLIQYYNGEERAKGNILERFSAQQFPDLHSELNLSSLELGDSALYFCASSDRQLYGYTFGSGTRLTVV.

In this sample, this clonotype turned up a few times. This rearrangement joins TRBV27 to TRBJ1-2, with TRBD1 as a possible D gene (6 bases). The CDR3 contains 15 residues. Per germline, CDR1 MNHEY and CDR2 SMNVEV (reference sequence). The V gene lost 0 bases and the J gene lost 4 bases, with 12 bases spanning the gap. The CDR3, as DNA: TGTGCCAGCAGTTTATCAGGGGGGGGAGTCTATGGCTACACCTTC. It specifies CASSLSGGGVYGYTF.

This clonotype was counted between two and nine times. The V call is TRBV29-1, the J call TRBJ2-5; the D is unclear. The CDR3 is 16 amino acids. Germline V gives CDR1 SQVTM, CDR2 ANQGSEA. V was clipped by 6 bases and J by 5 bases, with 25 bases between them. The CDR3 protein is CSVEPRFQPSPETQYF. Here the CDR3 DNA reads TGCAGCGTGGAACCCCGGTTCCAGCCATCTCCGGAGACCCAGTACTTC.

In this sample, this clonotype turned up a few times. V gene TRBV7-9 combines with J gene TRBJ1-1; D ambiguous. Trimming removed 0 bases at V and 1 base at J, with 9 bases between. Germline V gene sequence: CDR1 SEHNR, CDR2 FQNEAQ (reference sequence). This CDR3 has 15 residues. The CDR3 spells CASSLAPAKNTEAFF. CDR3 nucleotides: TGTGCCAGCAGCTTAGCGCCAGCTAAGAACACTGAAGCTTTCTTT.

In this sample, this clonotype turned up a few times. The chain is built from TRBV7-2 and TRBJ1-2; 10 bases are shared with TRBD1. Germline CDR1 reads SGHTA; CDR2 reads FQGNSA. Unmatched junction bases numbered 7, after V lost 5 bases and J lost 4 bases. CDR3 length: 15 amino acids. For the CDR3, the DNA is TGTGCCAGCAGCCCACCGGGACAGGGGCGCTATGGCTACACCTTC. It encodes CASSPPGQGRYGYTF.

A few counts support this clonotype. This chain uses TRBV20-1 with TRBJ1-5; 10 bases align to TRBD1. This CDR3 comprises 17 residues. V was clipped by 0 bases and J by 3 bases; unmatched bases: 8. Per the germline V gene, CDR1 is DFQATT and CDR2 is SNEGSKA (reference sequence). CDR3 sequence: CSARDQLTGGYNQPQHF. CDR3 in DNA: TGCAGTGCTAGAGATCAATTGACAGGGGGCTACAATCAGCCCCAGCATTTT.

This clonotype has only one observation. The genes are TRBV27 and TRBJ1-1; no firm D call. Germline CDR1 reads MNHEY; CDR2 reads SMNVEV (reference sequence). Trimming left V 4 bases short and J 0 bases short, with 9 bases between. This CDR3 region has 14 residues. Here the CDR3 DNA reads TGTGCCAGCAGTTACGATATGATGAACACTGAAGCTTTCTTT. It yields the protein CASSYDMMNTEAFF.

This chain uses TRBV7-6 with TRBJ1-1; D not certain. The CDR3 loop spans 13 amino acids. Germline CDR1 SGHVS, CDR2 FNYEAQ. Trimming removed 5 bases from V and 4 bases from J, with 11 bases in between. The DNA of the CDR3 is TGTGCCAGCAGCCTTCTCGAGGGCACTGAAGCTTTCTTT. It codes for CASSLLEGTEAFF.

This clonotype has more than one count but fewer than ten. This chain uses TRBV24-1 with TRBJ1-2; weak D call: TRBD1 (6 bases). This CDR3 is built from 16 residues. With 1 base removed from V and 1 base from J, the gap between germline ends came to 12 bases. Per germline, CDR1 KGHDR and CDR2 SFDVKD. The CDR3 sequence: CATSDFSQGVNYGYTF. CDR3 in DNA: TGTGCCACCAGTGATTTCTCACAGGGAGTTAACTATGGCTACACCTTC.

Only a few counts were recorded for this clonotype. The rearrangement uses TRBV6-6 and TRBJ2-7; D ambiguous. The length of the CDR3 is 12 residues. V lost 8 bases and J 0 bases, leaving 8 bases between the germline ends. Germline V gene lookup returns CDR1 MNHNY and CDR2 SVGAGI (reference sequence). CDR3 in amino acids: CASRTNSYEQYF. CDR3 nucleotides: TGTGCCAGCCGGACGAACTCCTACGAGCAGTACTTC.

This clonotype occurred a few times. The rearrangement uses TRBV27 and TRBJ2-7; D assignment may be TRBD1 or TRBD2 (6 bases each). Germline CDR1 and CDR2: MNHEY and SMNVEV (reference sequence). CDR3 size: 13 residues. Deletions cut 1 base from V and 6 bases from J, with 10 bases between. The chain's CDR3 is CASSLYGGTEQYV. The CDR3 DNA follows: TGTGCCAGCAGTTTATACGGGGGCACCGAGCAGTACGTC.

This clonotype has a handful of counts. V usage is TRBV6-5 and J usage is TRBJ2-2; TRBD2 aligns across 8 bases. Germline loops: CDR1 MNHEY, CDR2 SVGAGI. The trim removed 5 bases at V and 2 bases at J, leaving 7 bases unmatched. This CDR3 is built from 16 residues. The CDR3 bases are TGTGCCAGCAGTCTCTTCGGGGGGGTTAACACCGGGGAGCTGTTTTTT. Translating it yields CASSLFGGVNTGELFF.